The clone carrying this T cell receptor (beta chain) was observed a few times. Its antigen is not known. This record comes from a study of cytotoxic CD8 clonotypes in ibrutinib-treated CLL. The CDR3 length is 14 residues. Trimming pared 2 bases from V and 1 base from J, leaving 10 bases between. Germline V CDR1 and CDR2: SGHDT, YYEEEE. Libraries were prepared by immunoSEQ multiplex PCR; TCRdb keeps only in-frame clonotypes and omits some of them. The table lists fewer than 400,000 clones, about 64% of them singletons. Findings of the study overall: Researchers report that baseline clonality outpaced age-matched healthy donors and tracked circulating CD8+ T-cell counts.

V is TRBV5-6 and J is TRBJ2-7, with D unresolved. Sequencing used PBMCs, obtained after 36 months of ibrutinib treatment. The sequence derives from a human donor with chronic lymphocytic leukemia. CDR3 nucleotide sequence: TGTGCCAGCAGCTTTAGCCCCCTGTCCTACGAGCAGTACTTC. Translated: CASSFSPLSYEQYF.